This passage covers 9 T cell receptor beta chains from one sample sequenced in a study of CD8 T cells in ankylosing spondylitis. Findings and limits, study-wide: In ankylosing spondylitis blood, a motif of roughly eight highly homologous TCR beta variants appeared characteristic.

No antigen has been assigned to these receptors. TCRdb passed the 5' RACE reads through MiXCR, listing each CDR3 protein once. In the table there are about 330,000 distinct CDR3 sequences, 8% of which are singletons. Specimen: blood, either unsorted or a sorted T cell fraction (not recorded which). The origin of the receptors is a male donor with ankylosing spondylitis.

The chain links TRBV4-1 to TRBJ1-4; D perhaps matches TRBD1 (6 bases). CDR3 length: 17 amino acids. V lost 1 base and J 7 bases, leaving 19 bases between the germline ends. Per germline, CDR1 MGHRA and CDR2 YSYEKL. In nucleotides, the CDR3 is TGCGCCAGCAGCCAAGGGACGGTCGGGGGCATTAGTGAAAAACTGTTTTTT. This sequence encodes CASSQGTVGGISEKLFF.

The table lists this clonotype with many counts. This sequence joins TRBV5-6 and TRBJ2-4, with TRBD2 matching over 11 bases. Per germline, CDR1 SGHDT and CDR2 YYEEEE. CDR3 size: 17 residues. V lost 5 bases to trimming and J lost 0 bases; unmatched junction nucleotides: 7. CDR3 sequence: CASSETSGNLAKNIQYF. CDR3 in DNA: TGTGCCAGCAGTGAGACTAGCGGGAACCTAGCCAAAAACATTCAGTACTTC.

The V and J genes are TRBV29-1 and TRBJ2-3; weak D call: TRBD2 (6 bases). Germline assignment: CDR1 SQVTM and CDR2 ANQGSEA. This CDR3 is built from 14 residues. Trimming shortened V by 5 bases and J by 0 bases, and 12 bases separated the two germline ends. The CDR3 bases are TGCAGCGTTAATAGCGGAATAAGCACAGATACGCAGTATTTT. Amino acids: CSVNSGISTDTQYF.

In this sample, this clonotype turned up a few times. The chain joins TRBV7-3 to TRBJ2-3; a weak D match, TRBD2 (5 bases). This CDR3 comprises 14 residues. The V end was cut by 3 bases, the J end by 2 bases, with 9 bases between. Germline CDR1 reads SGHTA; CDR2 reads FQGTGA. CDR3 sequence: CASSFGVNTDTQYF. DNA of the CDR3: TGTGCCAGCAGCTTCGGGGTCAACACAGATACGCAGTATTTT.

The chain combines TRBV18 with TRBJ2-5; D uncertain. There are 14 residues in the CDR3. With 0 bases removed from V and 0 bases from J, the gap between germline ends came to 5 bases. Per the germline V gene, CDR1 is KGHSH and CDR2 is LQKENI. Written as DNA, the CDR3 is TGTGCCAGCTCACCACCAGGGTACCAAGAGACCCAGTACTTC. This sequence encodes CASSPPGYQETQYF.

The V and J genes are TRBV20-1 and TRBJ2-2; possible D gene TRBD1, 6 bases. Germline V gives CDR1 DFQATT, CDR2 SNEGSKA (reference sequence). The CDR3 extends over 14 amino acids. With 6 bases removed from V and 1 base from J, the gap between germline ends came to 12 bases. The CDR3 sequence: CSATTGMNTGELFF. CDR3 DNA sequence: TGCAGTGCCACAACAGGGATGAACACCGGGGAGCTGTTTTTT.

J is TRBJ2-3 and V is TRBV28; D gene uncertain. V was clipped by 6 bases and J by 5 bases, with 6 bases between them. The CDR3 contains 11 residues. The germline V gene encodes CDR1 MDHEN and CDR2 SYDVKM. CDR3 residues: CASRKEDTQYF. Written as DNA, the CDR3 is TGTGCCAGCAGAAAAGAAGATACGCAGTATTTT.

The genes are TRBV18 and TRBJ1-5; no clear D. Trimming took off 3 bases at V and 4 bases at J, with 13 bases between the two ends. The CDR3 is 15 amino acids. Germline assignment: CDR1 KGHSH and CDR2 LQKENI. CDR3 nucleotides: TGTGCCAGCTCACCGATAGGGTCGGGAAATCAGCCCCAGCATTTT. This gives the protein CASSPIGSGNQPQHF.

This chain uses TRBV7-8 with TRBJ1-3; no clear D gene. Trimming shortened V by 1 base and J by 0 bases, and 7 bases separated the two germline ends. Germline lookup yields CDR1 SGHVS and CDR2 FQNEAQ. The CDR3 spans 15 residues. As DNA, the CDR3 is TGTGCCAGCAGCTTAGTGGGCAGCTCTGGAAACACCATATATTTT. Residues: CASSLVGSSGNTIYF.